What follows is one TCR beta chain and its context. Antigen: not known. Through a sample-barcoded 5' primer and a J-beta primer mix, a second PCR was run for roughly 7 to 12 cycles. From the 5' RACE reads, TCRdb called clonotypes with MiXCR, one entry per CDR3 protein. The sample contains roughly 1 million distinct CDR3 sequences, about 23% of which appear only once. The sample is drawn from a study of blood T cells in healthy people across ages. Regarding the study as a whole: The CMV status of each donor remained undetermined, and this could have confounded shifts in expanded clonotypes.

The CDR3 spans 14 residues. Germline CDR1 DFQATT, CDR2 SNEGSKA (reference sequence). Trimming shortened V by 1 base and J by 4 bases, and 14 bases separated the two germline ends. The data were also submitted as part of a second study, on T cells of mothers and their children. Per that paper: The study found thymic selection shapes TCR recombination output similarly in related and unrelated pairs.

This receptor was taken from a girl aged 2-9 years in good health. Input material: blood. The V and J genes are TRBV20-1 and TRBJ2-7; D call uncertain. The chain's CDR3 is CSARVPTGPYEQYF. CDR3 in DNA: TGCAGTGCTAGAGTCCCGACTGGACCGTACGAGCAGTACTTC.